This T cell receptor (beta chain) derives from a study of control samples from healthy donors and cancer patients. The CDR3 totals 14 residues. Germline V gene data show CDR1 as MNHEY and CDR2 as SMNVEV (reference sequence). Germline trimming cut 6 bases from V and 5 bases from J; bases unmatched to any gene: 4. Profiled with immunoSEQ multiplex PCR; TCRdb holds only in-frame clones, not every one. The data show roughly 160,000 clones, with 70% to 90% seen just once and 4.9% held by the top ten. The chain joins TRBV27 to TRBJ2-7; 13 nucleotides align to TRBD2. The sequence was collected from a woman younger than 45 in good health. Sequences were obtained from blood. Here the CDR3 DNA reads TGTGCCAGCAGCGTCGGACTAGCGGGAGACGAGCAGTACTTC. Encoded protein: CASSVGLAGDEQYF.